This T cell receptor (beta chain) emerged from a study of Ad26.COV2.S vaccination and SARS-CoV-2 variants (dated by TCRdb to 2020 to 2022). With respect to the entire study: Donors in the vaccine arm were drawn from COV1001, a multicentre, randomized, double-blind, placebo-controlled phase I-IIa trial testing Ad26.COV2.S in healthy adults. Ad26.COV2.S was administered intramuscularly at a dose of 5x10^10 or 1x10^11 viral particles, either as one shot or as two shots given 56 days apart. TCRbeta repertoire sequencing was used to assess the specificity and breadth of SARS-CoV-2-reactive T cell receptors after Ad26.COV2.S vaccination. A total of 32 samples were included in the TCR-sequenced set, comprising roughly 19 Ad26.COV2.S vaccine recipients, 5 placebo recipients and 8 SARS-CoV-2 convalescent individuals. Participants in the trial were split at random into five groups of five each, receiving low-dose or high-dose Ad26.COV2.S once or twice, or else placebo on both occasions. Investigators did not know the trial group allocation while performing experiments and assessing outcomes.

The germline V gene yields SGHDT for CDR1 and YYEEEE for CDR2. V and J are trimmed by 0 bases and 6 bases, and the gene matches miss 8 bases of the junction. Taken from cysteine to phenylalanine, the CDR3 has 16 residues. Here the CDR3 DNA is all that survives: 48 bases in frame from base 1. The intended sense of this specimen's treatment or condition label: around 19 received Ad26.COV2.S at low or high dose, single or two shots; roughly 5 received placebo; per-sample allocation not given. Repertoires of vaccine and placebo recipients were sequenced from samples collected on day 63 after the first injection. Cohort 1b enrolled 25 adults aged 18-55 years at a single site in Boston, USA, between 29 July and 7 August 2020. As a vaccine, Ad26.COV2.S was a replication-incompetent adenovirus type 26 vector that expressed a prefusion-stabilized SARS-CoV-2 spike protein derived from the original Wuhan strain.

Of note for this clone: The target of this receptor is not known. No clone much larger than this one lies a single base away; base qualities are absent.

Study-level results and caveats: After vaccination, spike-specific CD8+ and CD4+ T cell responses were reported to show substantial breadth. The authors noted that the TCR breadth and depth analyses may have underestimated total T cell responses. Vaccine and placebo recipients had comparable non-spike TCR breadth, which fits with the vaccine containing only spike. The study was not powered to compare responses between vaccine doses or regimens. Compared with placebo recipients, Ad26.COV2.S recipients showed higher spike-specific TCR breadth (P = 0.0014).

The immunoSEQ Assay was used to sequence TCRbeta CDR3 regions. After extraction, genomic DNA underwent amplification by bias-controlled multiplex PCR, followed by high-throughput sequencing. In the paper's pipeline: Collapsing and filtering of sequences were performed to quantify the absolute abundance of each unique TCRbeta CDR3 region. T cell fraction was estimated by normalizing TCRbeta template counts to usable DNA, which was measured by amplifying reference genes present in all nucleated cells. Repertoire TCRs were annotated as SARS-CoV-2-specific by exact matching of V gene, CDR3 amino acid sequence and J gene to a known reactive TCR set. The reference SARS-CoV-2 TCR set came from MIRA and was filtered for enrichment in COVID-19-positive ImmuneCODE repertoires, removing public or cross-reactive TCRs. Using the MIRA antigens, annotated TCRs were further analysed by specific ORF or by position within an ORF. Breadth was defined as the number of annotated unique rearrangements divided by the total number of unique productive rearrangements, and depth was defined as the summed frequency of the annotated unique rearrangements. Group comparisons of TCR breadth used two-sided Wilcoxon rank-sum tests. The clones in this table, taken by TCRdb from immuneACCESS, are in-frame only. Not every clone is retained; where verified, under half of the shortfall comes from an unresolved V gene, and the cause of the rest is unknown. That table is the source of V, J and clone size, and D and trimming were worked out from the DNA. The sample profile shows 350,000 to 500,000 clones; around 91% of them were found once. The ten largest clones capture more than 3.5% of the sample.

The specimen was peripheral blood, collected in a trial of Ad26.COV2.S vaccine versus placebo. This receptor was obtained from a person between 18 and 59 years old who received the Ad26.COV2.S COVID-19 vaccine or a placebo. The chain is assembled from TRBV5-6 and TRBJ2-2; 7 central nucleotides agree with TRBD1. The CDR3 is CASSLGTGNLAGELFF. The sequenced DNA is TGTGCCAGCAGCTTGGGGACAGGAAATCTCGCCGGGGAGCTGTTTTTT. Here the CDR3 is joined to the reference TRBV5-6 and TRBJ2-2 genes, and the full variable domain is: DAGVTQSPTHLIKTRGQQVTLRCSPKSGHDTVSWYQQALGQGPQFIFQYYEEEERQRGNFPDRFSGHQFPNYSSELNVNALLLGDSALYLCASSLGTGNLAGELFFGEGSRLTVL.